This T cell receptor (beta chain) was retrieved from a study of T cells in Graves' hyperthyroidism and ophthalmopathy. The study, taken as a whole, reports: Ophthalmopathy prediction by the model preceded onset by a median 6.5 months. Most thyroid clonotypes expanded above 0.001 appeared in blood too.

This clonotype was detected many times. The target antigen is unknown. V lost 2 bases and J 1 base, leaving 12 bases between the germline ends. CDR1 is MDHEN, CDR2 SYDVKM, per germline. This CDR3 spans 15 amino acids. The study excluded patients with uncontrolled infection, other autoimmune disease, pregnancy or lactation. Amplification of TCR beta CDR3 regions used RNA as the template. Primed by the HTBI set, a first-round RT-PCR was run on the TCR CDR3. TCRdb processed the multiplex PCR reads anew with MiXCR; each CDR3 protein has one entry. The sample lists 640,000 or so distinct CDR3 sequences, around 15% occurring once.

This TCR derives from a woman in her 40s with Graves' ophthalmopathy. V usage is TRBV28 and J usage is TRBJ2-7; maybe TRBD1 (5 bases). The sample was blood. DNA of the CDR3: TGTGCCAGCAGTTTACAGGGATGGCGGTCCTACGAGCAGTACTTC. This translates into CASSLQGWRSYEQYF. Complete variable domain (other parts from reference TRBV28 and TRBJ2-7): DVKVTQSSRYLVKRTGEKVFLECVQDMDHENMFWYRQDPGLGLRLIYFSYDVKMKEKGDIPEGYSVSREKKERFSLILESASTNQTSMYLCASSLQGWRSYEQYFGPGTRLTVT.